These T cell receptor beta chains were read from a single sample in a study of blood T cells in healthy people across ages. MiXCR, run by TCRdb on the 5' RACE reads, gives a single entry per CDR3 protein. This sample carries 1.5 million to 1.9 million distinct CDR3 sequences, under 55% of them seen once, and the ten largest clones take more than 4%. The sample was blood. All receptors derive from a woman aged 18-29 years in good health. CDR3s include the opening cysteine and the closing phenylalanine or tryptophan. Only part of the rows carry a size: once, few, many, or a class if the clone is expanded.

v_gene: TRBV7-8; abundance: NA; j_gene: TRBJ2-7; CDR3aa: CARSLDWGTGPYEQYF
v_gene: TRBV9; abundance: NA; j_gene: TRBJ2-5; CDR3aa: CASSVARDLRTETQYF
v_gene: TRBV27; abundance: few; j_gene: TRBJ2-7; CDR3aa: CASRLRYGTYEQYF
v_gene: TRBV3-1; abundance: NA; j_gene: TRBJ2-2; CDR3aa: CASSQDFAGELFF
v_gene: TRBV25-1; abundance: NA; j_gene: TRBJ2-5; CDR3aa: CASGQHSVQETQYF
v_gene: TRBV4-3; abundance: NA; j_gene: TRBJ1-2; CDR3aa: CASSQVGGVESGYTF
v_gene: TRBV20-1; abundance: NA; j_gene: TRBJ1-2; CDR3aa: CSASMGIGYGYTF
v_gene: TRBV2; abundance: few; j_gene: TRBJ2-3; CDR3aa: CASTTETQYF
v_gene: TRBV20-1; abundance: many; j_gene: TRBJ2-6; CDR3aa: CSAFSGANVLTF
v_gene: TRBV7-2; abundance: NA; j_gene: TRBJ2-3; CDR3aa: CASSGRDRGFDTQYF
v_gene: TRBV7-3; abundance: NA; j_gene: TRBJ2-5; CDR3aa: CASSLSGVGETQYF
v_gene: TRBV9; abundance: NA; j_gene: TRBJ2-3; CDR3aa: CASSPWGLSTDMQYF
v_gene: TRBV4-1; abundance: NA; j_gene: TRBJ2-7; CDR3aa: CASSHIANEQYF
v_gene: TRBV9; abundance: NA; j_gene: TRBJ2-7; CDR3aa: CASSPRGDHEQYF
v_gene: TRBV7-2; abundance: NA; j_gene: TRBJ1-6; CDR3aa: CASSVLQKNSPLHF
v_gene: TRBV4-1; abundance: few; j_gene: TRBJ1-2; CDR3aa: CASSHGQAVGYTF
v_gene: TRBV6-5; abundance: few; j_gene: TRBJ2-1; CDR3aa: CASSGSAYNEQFF
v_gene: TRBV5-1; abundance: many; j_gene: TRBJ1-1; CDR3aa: CASSLGQGLTEAFF
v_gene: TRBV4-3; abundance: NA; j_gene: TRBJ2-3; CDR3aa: CASSLIALDSTDTQYF
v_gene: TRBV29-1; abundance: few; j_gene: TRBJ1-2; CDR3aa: CSVEDMTYYGYTF
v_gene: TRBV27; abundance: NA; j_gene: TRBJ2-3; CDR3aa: CASSPAPLNTQYF
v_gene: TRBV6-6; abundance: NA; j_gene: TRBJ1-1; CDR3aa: CASRIRVTEAFF
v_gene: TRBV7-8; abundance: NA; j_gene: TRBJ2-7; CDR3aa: CASSSITLSYEQYF
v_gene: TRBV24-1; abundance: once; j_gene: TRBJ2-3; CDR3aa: CATSEHQYF
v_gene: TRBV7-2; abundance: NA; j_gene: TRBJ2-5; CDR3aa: CASSLAGGRVGETQYF
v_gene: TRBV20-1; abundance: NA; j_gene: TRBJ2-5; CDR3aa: CSAQTRHRQETQYF
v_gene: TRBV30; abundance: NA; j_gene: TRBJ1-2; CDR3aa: CAWTRDRGLYGYTF
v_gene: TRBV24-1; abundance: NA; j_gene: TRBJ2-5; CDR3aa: CATSDPGQGRDEQYF
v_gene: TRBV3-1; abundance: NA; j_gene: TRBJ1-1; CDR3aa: CASSQDGGGFGTEAFF
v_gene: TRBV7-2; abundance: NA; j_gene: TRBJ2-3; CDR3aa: CASSQPQTGPPTDTQYF
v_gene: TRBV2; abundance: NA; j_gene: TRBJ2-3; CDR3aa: CASSYARQSSTDTQYF
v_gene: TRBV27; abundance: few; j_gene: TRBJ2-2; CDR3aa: CASSLDQVTAGELFF
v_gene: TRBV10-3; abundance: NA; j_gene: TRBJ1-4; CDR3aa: CAIYVAANEKLFF
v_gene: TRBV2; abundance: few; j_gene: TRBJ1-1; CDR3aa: CASSANSNTEAFF
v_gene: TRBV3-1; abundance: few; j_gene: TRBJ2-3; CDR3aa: CASSRETGARDTQYF
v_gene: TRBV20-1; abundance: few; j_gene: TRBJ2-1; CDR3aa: CSADRGSGNEQFF
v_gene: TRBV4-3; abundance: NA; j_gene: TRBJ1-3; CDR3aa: CASSQEWGVDTIYF
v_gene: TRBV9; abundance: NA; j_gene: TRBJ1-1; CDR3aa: CASSVVGQLPTEAFF
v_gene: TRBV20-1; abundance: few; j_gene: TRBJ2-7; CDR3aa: CSVGLGAYPSYEQYF
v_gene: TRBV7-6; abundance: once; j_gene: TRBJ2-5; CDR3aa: CASSLGGEGTYNEQYF
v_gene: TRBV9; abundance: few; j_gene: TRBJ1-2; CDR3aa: CASSPTHLRPNYGYTF
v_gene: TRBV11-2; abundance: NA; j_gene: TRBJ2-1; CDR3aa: CASSPTSAGYNEQFF
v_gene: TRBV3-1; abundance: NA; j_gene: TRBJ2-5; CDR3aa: CASSPLGGTSDDEQYF
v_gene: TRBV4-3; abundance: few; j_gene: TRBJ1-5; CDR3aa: CASSQEWGVISNQPQHF
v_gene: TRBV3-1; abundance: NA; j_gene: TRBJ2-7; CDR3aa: CASSQGTSGRNEQYF
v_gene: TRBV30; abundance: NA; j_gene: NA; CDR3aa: CAWSRMGETQYF
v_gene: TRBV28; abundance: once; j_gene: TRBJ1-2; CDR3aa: CASSRPSAYGYTF
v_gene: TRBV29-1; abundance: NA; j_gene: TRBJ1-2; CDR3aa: CSVRKQGEYGYTF
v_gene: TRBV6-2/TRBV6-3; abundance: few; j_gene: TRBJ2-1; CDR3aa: CASSYSPSINEQFF
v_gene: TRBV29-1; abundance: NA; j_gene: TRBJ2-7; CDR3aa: CSVGGQGLYEQYF
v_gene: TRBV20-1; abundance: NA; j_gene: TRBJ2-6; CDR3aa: CSATRAGARSGANVLTF
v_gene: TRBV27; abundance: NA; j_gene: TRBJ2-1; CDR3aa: CASSFVTEGQFF
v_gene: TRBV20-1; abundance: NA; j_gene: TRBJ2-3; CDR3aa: CSVPGGDRSTQYF
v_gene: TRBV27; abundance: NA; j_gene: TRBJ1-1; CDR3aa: CASSFRGATTEAFF
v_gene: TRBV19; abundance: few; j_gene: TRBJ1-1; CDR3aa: CASSGRVWGHLMNTEAFF
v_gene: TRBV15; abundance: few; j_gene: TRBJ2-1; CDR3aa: CATSPRGPSYNEQFF
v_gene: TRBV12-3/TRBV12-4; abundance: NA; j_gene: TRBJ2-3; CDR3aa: CASSPYRDMETDAQYF
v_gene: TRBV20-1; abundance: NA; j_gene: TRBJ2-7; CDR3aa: CSARDRVLGYERYF